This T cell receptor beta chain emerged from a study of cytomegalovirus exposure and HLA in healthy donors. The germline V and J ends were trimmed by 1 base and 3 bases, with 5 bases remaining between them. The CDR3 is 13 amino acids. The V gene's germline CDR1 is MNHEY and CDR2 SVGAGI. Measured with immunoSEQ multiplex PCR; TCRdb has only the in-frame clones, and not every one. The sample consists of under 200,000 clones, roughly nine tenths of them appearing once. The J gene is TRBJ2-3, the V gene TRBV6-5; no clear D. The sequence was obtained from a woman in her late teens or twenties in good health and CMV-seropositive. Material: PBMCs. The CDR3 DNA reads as TGTGCCAGCAGTTACTTCGGGACAGATACGCAGTATTTT. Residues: CASSYFGTDTQYF.